The sample holds one count of the clone carrying this TCR beta chain. The CDR3 consists of 13 residues. The junction had 2 bases not matched to a gene; V was cut back by 6 bases and J by 4 bases. Germline V gene sequence: CDR1 LNHDA, CDR2 SQIVND (reference sequence). The data are from a study of T cell changes during pregnancy in multiple sclerosis. The repertoire was sequenced with immunoSEQ multiplex PCR; TCRdb's copy has only in-frame clones and lacks some. The sample has approximately 44,000 clones; approximately 90% are singletons. The V and J genes are TRBV19 and TRBJ1-2; 10 bases fit TRBD1. The sequenced sample was CD4+ T cells from peripheral blood mononuclear cells, obtained before pregnancy. This TCR was sampled from a female donor with multiple sclerosis, enrolled in a pregnancy study. CDR3 DNA: TGTGCCAGTAGGAGGGACAGGGGCTATGGCTACACCTTC. The encoded protein is CASRRDRGYGYTF.